The table lists the clone carrying this T cell receptor (beta chain) with a few counts. No antigen is known for it. The data are from a study of blood T cells in healthy people across ages. Study as a whole: Template switching caught about one barcoded beta molecule for each two T cells. Overall study results and limits: Relative to aged donors, long-lived donors carried more naive CD4+ cells and displayed higher diversity. Expanded clonotype changes were possibly confounded by unknown donor CMV status.

It was with a sample-barcoded 5' primer and a J-beta primer mix that a second PCR of about 6 to 11 cycles was run. TCRdb re-analysed the 5' RACE reads in MiXCR, keeping a single row per CDR3 protein. The sample has 950,000 to 1,200,000 distinct CDR3 sequences; more than 30% are singletons. V lost 5 bases, J lost 6 bases, and 11 bases lay in between. The CDR3 is made up of 13 amino acids. CDR1 and CDR2 from the germline V gene are ENHRY and SYGVKD. Each donor was a healthy Caucasian individual from Russia, aged about 6 to 100. The chain is built from TRBV10-3 and TRBJ2-1, with D possibly matching TRBD2 (5 bases). This receptor was identified in a man younger than 35 in good health. The sample consisted of blood. The CDR3 DNA is TGTGCCATCAGTTGGGAGCGGATCAATGAGCAGTTCTTC. Translating gives CAISWERINEQFF.